Each of the 28 T cell receptor beta chains below was sequenced from the same sample in a study of blood T cell repertoires in COVID-19. Measured with immunoSEQ multiplex PCR; TCRdb has only the in-frame clones, and not every one. The sample shows about 310,000 clones, around nine tenths of them seen only once. The sequenced sample was PBMCs or T cells enriched from blood (not recorded which). The receptors here all came from a woman aged 40 to 50 who had recovered from COVID-19.

The rearrangement uses TRBV28 and TRBJ1-1; 7 bases agree with TRBD1. With V trimmed by 4 bases and J by 3 bases, 2 bases remained unmatched. The CDR3 runs to 13 residues. Germline assignment: CDR1 MDHEN and CDR2 SYDVKM. The CDR3 DNA is TGTGCCAGCAGTTCACAGGGGTACACTGAAGCTTTCTTT. Translating gives CASSSQGYTEAFF.

With regard to this clone: The conserved phenylalanine or tryptophan normally closing the CDR3 is absent here, so this likely arose from a read error. It is unclear where the CDR3 begins or ends on the DNA, so no DNA is shown, and the CDR3 is as TCRdb lists it. This chain connects TRBV3-1 (or the pseudogene TRBV3-2) to TRBJ2-7; the tabulated D call, TRBD1, remains unverified against the DNA. Germline V gene data show CDR1 as LGHDT and CDR2 as YNNKEL (reference sequence). The CDR3 is 11 amino acids in total, end residues counted. This chain's CDR3 is CASSRQEPHKL.

V gene TRBV6-6 combines with J gene TRBJ2-3, with TRBD1 as a possible D gene (6 bases). CDR3 size: 17 residues. Germline V CDR1 and CDR2: MNHNY, SVGAGI (reference sequence). V lost 5 bases, J lost 0 bases, and 18 bases lay in between. The CDR3 loop is CASSPLPQGTSTDTQYF. The CDR3 DNA is TGTGCCAGCAGTCCCCTACCACAGGGCACTAGCACAGATACGCAGTATTTT.

The chain employs TRBV29-1 and TRBJ1-1; D perhaps matches TRBD1 (5 bases). CDR1 and CDR2 (germline): SQVTM, ANQGSEA. V was pared by 3 bases and J by 3 bases, with 8 bases between. The CDR3 contains 12 residues. For the CDR3, the DNA is TGCAGCGTTGAGGGACTTGACACTGAAGCTTTCTTT. Its translation: CSVEGLDTEAFF.

The chain joins TRBV19 to TRBJ1-2; D is perhaps TRBD1 (6 bases). V was pared by 4 bases and J by 4 bases, with 10 bases between. In germline, CDR1 is LNHDA, CDR2 SQIVND (reference sequence). The CDR3 length is 13 residues. The CDR3 protein is CASSRWGPYGYTF. CDR3 bases: TGTGCCAGTAGTAGGTGGGGGCCCTATGGCTACACCTTC.

The V gene is TRBV5-6, the J gene TRBJ2-5; 8 bases agree with TRBD1. With V trimmed by 5 bases and J by 5 bases, 11 bases remained unmatched. CDR1 and CDR2 (germline): SGHDT, YYEEEE. The CDR3 totals 15 residues. CDR3 loop: CASRWARGRGETQYF. CDR3 coding DNA: TGTGCCAGCAGGTGGGCCAGGGGGCGAGGGGAGACCCAGTACTTC.

The chain couples TRBV28 to TRBJ1-2; unclear D gene. The CDR3 consists of 12 residues. Germline values: CDR1 MDHEN, CDR2 SYDVKM. Trimming left V 3 bases short and J 6 bases short, with 8 bases between. For the CDR3, the DNA is TGTGCCAGCAGTTTCTATCTCAATGGCTACACCTTC. Encoded protein: CASSFYLNGYTF.

The chain couples TRBV12-3 or TRBV12-4 to TRBJ2-7; D unresolved. The V end lost 3 bases, the J end lost 4 bases, and 7 bases lay between the germline ends. The CDR3 covers 12 residues. CDR3 sequence (DNA): TGTGCCAGCAGTTTTGCTGCGTACGAGCAGTACTTC. It specifies CASSFAAYEQYF.

The gene calls are TRBV28 and TRBJ1-6; 8 bases are shared with TRBD1. Germline V gene sequence: CDR1 MDHEN, CDR2 SYDVKM. The CDR3 contains 14 residues. Unmatched junction bases numbered 4, after V lost 2 bases and J lost 10 bases. The CDR3 sequence: CASSLPGGGSPLHF. In nucleotides, the CDR3 is TGTGCCAGCAGTTTACCAGGGGGCGGGTCACCCCTCCACTTT.

The J gene is TRBJ2-6, the V gene TRBV2, with 8 bases lining up with TRBD1. After removal of 5 bases from V and 0 bases from J, the junction contained 3 bases not matched to a gene. The CDR3 has 16 amino acids. Germline CDR1 is SNHLY and CDR2 is FYNNEI. This CDR3 reads CASSPTGGSGANVLTF. In DNA, the CDR3 is TGTGCCAGCAGTCCCACAGGGGGCTCTGGGGCCAACGTCCTGACTTTC.

Notes on this clone: At the DNA level, this CDR3 is encoded by other sequences in the same sample as well. V is TRBV19 and J is TRBJ1-1; D is uncertain. Trimming removed 1 base from V and 1 base from J, with 4 bases in between. The germline gives CDR1 LNHDA, CDR2 SQIVND (reference sequence). The CDR3 contains 13 residues. The CDR3 DNA follows: TGTGCCAGTAGTATAGGTAGGAACACTGAAGCTTTCTTT. Encoded protein: CASSIGRNTEAFF. The complete variable domain, with remaining parts taken from reference TRBV19 and TRBJ1-1, reads DGGITQSPKYLFRKEGQNVTLSCEQNLNHDAMYWYRQDPGQGLRLIYYSQIVNDFQKGDIAEGYSVSREKKESFPLTVTSAQKNPTAFYLCASSIGRNTEAFFGQGTRLTVV.

The V call is TRBV3-1 (or the pseudogene TRBV3-2), the J call TRBJ1-4; 10 nucleotides match TRBD1. The CDR3 extends over 15 amino acids. Germline CDR1 reads LGHDT; CDR2 reads YNNKEL (reference sequence). With 4 bases clipped from V and 7 bases from J, the junction kept 6 bases outside the gene matches. The CDR3 sequence: CASSLTGTGAEKLFF. The CDR3 region has the DNA TGTGCCAGCAGCCTCACCGGGACAGGGGCTGAAAAACTGTTTTTT.

The V and J genes are TRBV24-1 and TRBJ1-2; D is ambiguous. Trimming shortened V by 5 bases and J by 8 bases, and 14 bases separated the two germline ends. This CDR3 has 13 amino acids. Germline V gives CDR1 KGHDR, CDR2 SFDVKD. The CDR3 reads CATSASRFYGYTF. The DNA for the CDR3 is TGTGCCACCAGTGCTTCTAGGTTCTACGGCTACACCTTC.

V usage is TRBV6-5 and J usage is TRBJ2-7; tentative D call: TRBD1 (5 bases). The CDR3 covers 14 residues. Per germline, CDR1 MNHEY and CDR2 SVGAGI. V shed 2 bases and J shed 2 bases, with 10 bases lying between them. The CDR3 bases are TGTGCCAGCAGTTACGCTGTGGACACCTACGAGCAGTACTTC. Residues: CASSYAVDTYEQYF.

This clone was detected only once. The chain is built from TRBV29-1 and TRBJ1-1, with 8 bases lining up with TRBD1. The length of the CDR3 is 13 residues. Germline CDR1 is SQVTM and CDR2 is ANQGSEA. The V gene end was trimmed by 6 bases and the J gene end by 4 bases; junction bases not matched to a gene: 7. The CDR3 here is CSVSGQGVTEAFF. CDR3 DNA: TGCAGCGTATCTGGACAGGGCGTCACTGAAGCTTTCTTT.

The chain joins TRBV4-3 to TRBJ2-7; no definite D call. Trimming took 2 bases from V and 1 from J, leaving 9 bases between them. Germline V gene sequence: CDR1 LGHNA, CDR2 YSLEER. The CDR3 runs 14 residues. In nucleotides, the CDR3 is TGCGCCAGCAGCCAAACGTACAGTTCCTACGAGCAGTACTTC. It yields the protein CASSQTYSSYEQYF.

The CDR3 spells CATSGNNRGGQETQYF. The CDR3 DNA reads as TGTGCCACCAGTGGTAATAACAGGGGGGGCCAAGAGACCCAGTACTTC. V usage is TRBV24-1 and J usage is TRBJ2-5, with D tentatively TRBD1 (8 bases). This CDR3 has 16 residues. Germline V lookup: CDR1 KGHDR, CDR2 SFDVKD. V lost 5 bases to trimming and J lost 1 base, with 16 bases between them.

The V call is TRBV7-9, the J call TRBJ2-2; possibly TRBD1 for D (6 bases). Germline CDR1 and CDR2: SEHNR and FQNEAQ (reference sequence). The CDR3 has 17 amino acids. Trimming removed 5 bases from V and 2 bases from J, with 18 bases in between. The CDR3 spells CASSPGLWGLNTGELFF. The CDR3 DNA reads TGTGCCAGCAGCCCCGGGCTTTGGGGGCTTAACACCGGGGAGCTGTTTTTT.

The V and J genes are TRBV7-2 and TRBJ2-5, with TRBD2 identical over 10 bases. CDR3 length equals 15 residues. With V trimmed by 5 bases and J by 5 bases, 8 bases remained unmatched. CDR1 and CDR2 (germline): SGHTA, FQGNSA. CDR3 residues: CASSPRLAGRETQYF. CDR3 bases: TGTGCCAGCAGCCCTCGACTAGCGGGTCGGGAGACCCAGTACTTC.

A note on this clone: Other nucleotide sequences in the sample specify the same CDR3. V usage is TRBV7-2 and J usage is TRBJ2-1; D ambiguous. The CDR3 length is 13 residues. Between the trimmed V and J ends, which lost 5 bases and 1 base, there was a span of 6 bases. CDR1 and CDR2 from the germline V gene are SGHTA and FQGNSA. This CDR3 reads CASSPTSYNEQFF. The CDR3 DNA sequence: TGTGCCAGCAGCCCGACTTCCTACAATGAGCAGTTCTTC.

The chain links TRBV12-3 or TRBV12-4 to TRBJ1-1; unclear D gene. CDR3 length: 13 residues. Trimming stripped 3 bases from V and 2 bases from J, with 7 bases between. This chain's CDR3 is CASSLEFNTEAFF. The CDR3, as DNA: TGTGCCAGCAGTTTGGAGTTCAACACTGAAGCTTTCTTT.

The CDR3 reads CASSTRLAGVRYEQYF. In DNA, the CDR3 is TGTGCCAGCAGCACCCGACTAGCGGGAGTACGCTACGAGCAGTACTTC. The chain combines TRBV5-6 with TRBJ2-7; 12 bases map to TRBD2. The germline V gene has CDR1 SGHDT and CDR2 YYEEEE. The CDR3 extends over 16 amino acids. With 4 bases clipped from V and 3 bases from J, the junction kept 8 bases outside the gene matches.

The CDR3 reads CASSLPETVNSPLHF. CDR3 nucleotides: TGTGCCAGCAGTTTACCGGAGACAGTGAATTCACCCCTCCACTTT. The rearrangement uses TRBV28 and TRBJ1-6; maybe TRBD1 (5 bases). V was cut by 2 bases and J by 7 bases, with 12 bases left in between. There are 15 residues in the CDR3. Germline V lookup: CDR1 MDHEN, CDR2 SYDVKM.

The chain carries TRBV18 and TRBJ2-2, with D tentatively TRBD2 (6 bases). CDR3 length: 17 residues. The V and J ends lost 3 bases and 4 bases respectively, with 18 bases between them. Germline CDR1 KGHSH, CDR2 LQKENI. CDR3 loop: CASSPFEVAAVTGELFF. The CDR3 nucleotides are TGTGCCAGCTCACCCTTTGAGGTAGCGGCGGTCACCGGGGAGCTGTTTTTT.

This rearrangement joins TRBV20-1 to TRBJ1-4; D is uncertain. CDR3 length: 14 residues. CDR1 is DFQATT and CDR2 is SNEGSKA in the germline V gene (reference sequence). Between the trimmed V and J ends, which lost 3 bases and 4 bases, there was a span of 12 bases. The CDR3: CSASRGSGNEKLFF. The CDR3 DNA reads TGCAGTGCTAGTCGGGGTAGTGGTAATGAAAAACTGTTTTTT.

CDR3 protein: CASRDRGQTDTQYF. The CDR3 DNA is TGTGCCAGCAGGGACAGGGGGCAGACAGATACGCAGTATTTT. V gene TRBV28 combines with J gene TRBJ2-3; 11 bases are a match to TRBD1. CDR3 length equals 14 residues. CDR1 is MDHEN, CDR2 SYDVKM, per germline. Losses at the gene ends were 6 bases for V and 3 bases for J; bases not matched to a gene: 2.

This clone has a single count. This chain links TRBV6-1 with TRBJ2-5, with 7 bases fitting TRBD1. Trimming cost V 0 bases and J 3 bases; bases outside gene matches: 1. Germline V lookup: CDR1 MNHNS, CDR2 SASEGT. The CDR3 is 14 residues long. The chain's CDR3 is CASSEADREETQYF. DNA for the CDR3: TGTGCCAGCAGTGAAGCTGACAGGGAAGAGACCCAGTACTTC.

The V and J genes are TRBV9 and TRBJ1-2, with D tentatively TRBD1 (6 bases). V was clipped by 1 base and J by 7 bases, with 20 bases between them. Per germline, CDR1 SGDLS and CDR2 YYNGEE. CDR3 length: 16 residues. This CDR3 is CASSVHKGGESVGYTF. The CDR3 DNA follows: TGTGCCAGCAGCGTACACAAAGGGGGGGAATCGGTTGGCTACACCTTC.